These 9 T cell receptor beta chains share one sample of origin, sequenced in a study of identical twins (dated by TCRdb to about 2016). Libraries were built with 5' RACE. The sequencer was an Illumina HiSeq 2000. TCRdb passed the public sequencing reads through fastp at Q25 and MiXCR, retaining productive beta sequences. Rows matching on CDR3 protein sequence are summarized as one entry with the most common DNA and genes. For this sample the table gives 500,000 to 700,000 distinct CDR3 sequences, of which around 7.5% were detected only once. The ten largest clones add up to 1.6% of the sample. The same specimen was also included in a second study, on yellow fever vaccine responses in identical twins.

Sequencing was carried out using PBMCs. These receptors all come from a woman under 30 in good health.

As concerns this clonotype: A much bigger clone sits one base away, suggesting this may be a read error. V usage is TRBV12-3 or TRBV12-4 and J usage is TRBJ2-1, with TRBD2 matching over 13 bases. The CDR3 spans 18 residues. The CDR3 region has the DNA TGTGCCCGCAGTTTCAGCCTAGGACTAGCGGGAGCCTACAATGAGCAGTTCTTC. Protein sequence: CARSFSLGLAGAYNEQFF.

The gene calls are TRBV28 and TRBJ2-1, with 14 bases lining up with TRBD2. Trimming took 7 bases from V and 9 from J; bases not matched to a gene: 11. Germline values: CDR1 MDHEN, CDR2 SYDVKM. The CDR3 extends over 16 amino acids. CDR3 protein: CASMGGGGLAGVEQFF. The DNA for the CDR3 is TGTGCCAGCATGGGGGGTGGGGGACTAGCGGGAGTTGAGCAGTTCTTC.

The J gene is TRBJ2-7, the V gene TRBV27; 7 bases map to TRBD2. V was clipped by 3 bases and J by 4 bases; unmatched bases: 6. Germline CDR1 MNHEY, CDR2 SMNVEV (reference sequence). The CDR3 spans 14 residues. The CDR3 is CASSFIASGYEQYF. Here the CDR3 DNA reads TGTGCCAGCAGTTTTATCGCTAGCGGATACGAGCAGTACTTC.

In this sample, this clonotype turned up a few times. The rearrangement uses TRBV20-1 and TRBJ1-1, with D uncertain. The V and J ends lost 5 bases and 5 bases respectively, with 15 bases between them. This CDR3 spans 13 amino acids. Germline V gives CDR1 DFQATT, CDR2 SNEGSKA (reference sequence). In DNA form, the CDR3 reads TGCAGTGCTCCTGACATGAGGAGGACTGAAGCTTTCTTT. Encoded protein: CSAPDMRRTEAFF.

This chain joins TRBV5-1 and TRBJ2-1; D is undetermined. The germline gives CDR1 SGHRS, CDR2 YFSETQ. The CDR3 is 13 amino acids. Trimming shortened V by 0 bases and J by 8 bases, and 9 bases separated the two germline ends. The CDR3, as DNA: TGCGCCAGCAGCTTGGAGCTAACCCATGAGCAGTTCTTC. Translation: CASSLELTHEQFF.

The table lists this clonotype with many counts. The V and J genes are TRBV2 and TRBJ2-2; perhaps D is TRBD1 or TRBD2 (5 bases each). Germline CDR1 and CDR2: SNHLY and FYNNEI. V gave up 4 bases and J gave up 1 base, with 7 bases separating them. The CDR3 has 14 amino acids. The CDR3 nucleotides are TGTGCCAGCAGTGGGGACGGGAACACCGGGGAGCTGTTTTTT. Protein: CASSGDGNTGELFF.

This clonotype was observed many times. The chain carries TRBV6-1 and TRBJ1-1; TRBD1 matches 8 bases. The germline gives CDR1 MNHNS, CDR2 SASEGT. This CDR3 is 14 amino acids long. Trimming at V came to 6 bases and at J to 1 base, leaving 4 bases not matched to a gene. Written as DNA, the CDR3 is TGTGCCAGCAGCGCCGGGACAGGGAACACTGAAGCTTTCTTT. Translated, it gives CASSAGTGNTEAFF.

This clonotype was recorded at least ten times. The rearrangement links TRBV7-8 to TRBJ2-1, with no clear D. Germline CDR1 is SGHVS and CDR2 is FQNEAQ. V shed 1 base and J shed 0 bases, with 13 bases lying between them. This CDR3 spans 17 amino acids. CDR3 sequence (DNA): TGTGCCAGCAGCTTAGTGGTGACTGCCGCCTCCTACAATGAGCAGTTCTTC. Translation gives CASSLVVTAASYNEQFF.

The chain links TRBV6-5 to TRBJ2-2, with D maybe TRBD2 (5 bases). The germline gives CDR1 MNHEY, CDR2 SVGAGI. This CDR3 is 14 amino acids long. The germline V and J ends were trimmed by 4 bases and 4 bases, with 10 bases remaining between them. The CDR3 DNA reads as TGTGCCAGCAGTTTACTAGACCTCACCGGGGAGCTGTTTTTT. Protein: CASSLLDLTGELFF.